The 27 T cell receptor beta chains reported below all come from one sample, sequenced in a study of technical replicates of blood from a few donors. The data were produced by immunoSEQ multiplex PCR, yet TCRdb's version contains in-frame clones alone and is incomplete. The sample has fewer than 110,000 clones; just over 95% are singletons. Specimen: T cells isolated from PBMCs. The receptors originated from a human donor in good health.

V gene TRBV4-1 combines with J gene TRBJ1-1; TRBD1 might be the D (6 bases). V dropped 6 bases and J dropped 4 bases, with 18 bases sitting between them. The CDR3 totals 15 residues. The germline CDR1 and CDR2 sequences are MGHRA and YSYEKL. The CDR3, as DNA: TGCGCCAGCAGTCCTCTCTACGGGACATTCACTGAAGCTTTCTTT. Amino acid sequence: CASSPLYGTFTEAFF.

The rearrangement uses TRBV7-3 and TRBJ1-1; D unresolved. Germline V CDR1 and CDR2: SGHTA, FQGTGA. Deletions cut 2 bases from V and 3 bases from J, with 13 bases between. The CDR3 is 15 amino acids. CDR3 sequence: CASSLGTRGYTEAFF. The CDR3 nucleotides are TGTGCCAGCAGCTTAGGTACACGAGGGTACACTGAAGCTTTCTTT.

Notes on this clone: Other nucleotide sequences from this sample produce the same CDR3. The chain has TRBV25-1 and TRBJ1-4; a weak D match, TRBD1 (6 bases). V shed 6 bases and J shed 7 bases, with 12 bases lying between them. The CDR3 sequence is 13 residues long. CDR1 and CDR2 (germline): MGHDK, SYGVNS. The CDR3 loop is CASRGRGGEKLFF. The CDR3 region has the DNA TGTGCCAGCAGGGGCAGGGGCGGTGAAAAACTGTTTTTT.

The rearrangement links TRBV6-5 to TRBJ2-7, with D perhaps matching TRBD1 (5 bases). V lost 2 bases and J 3 bases, leaving 14 bases between the germline ends. Germline V lookup: CDR1 MNHEY, CDR2 SVGAGI. This CDR3 has 15 residues. CDR3 nucleotides: TGTGCCAGCAGTTACGCGCAGGGAACTAACTACGAGCAGTACTTC. Translation gives CASSYAQGTNYEQYF.

The chain recombines TRBV9 with TRBJ1-2, with 7 bases lining up with TRBD1. Per germline, CDR1 SGDLS and CDR2 YYNGEE. V shed 2 bases and J 2 bases; nucleotides not matched to a gene: 6. The CDR3 sequence is 15 residues long. The CDR3 region has the DNA TGTGCCAGCAGCGTCTCGACAGGGCAAAACTATGGCTACACCTTC. Residues: CASSVSTGQNYGYTF. The full variable domain, rest sourced from reference TRBV9 and TRBJ1-2, is DSGVTQTPKHLITATGQRVTLRCSPRSGDLSVYWYQQSLDQGLQFLIQYYNGEERAKGNILERFSAQQFPDLHSELNLSSLELGDSALYFCASSVSTGQNYGYTFGSGTRLTVV.

V usage is TRBV4-2 and J usage is TRBJ2-7, with 11 bases lining up with TRBD2. This CDR3 is built from 15 residues. The V gene end was trimmed by 5 bases and the J gene end by 7 bases; junction bases not matched to a gene: 10. Germline CDR1 and CDR2: LGHNA and YNFKEQ. The CDR3 DNA sequence: TGTGCCAGCAGCGCTCCGACTAGCGGGATTGGTGAGCAGTACTTC. Translating gives CASSAPTSGIGEQYF.

The chain is built from TRBV7-3 and TRBJ1-1; TRBD1 matches at 9 bases. Germline CDR1 and CDR2: SGHTA and FQGTGA. The J segment lost 5 bases and the V segment lost 5 bases, leaving 3 bases of the junction unmatched. The CDR3 loop spans 13 amino acids. CDR3 residues: CASSHGQGTEAFF. DNA of the CDR3: TGTGCCAGCAGCCACGGACAGGGGACTGAAGCTTTCTTT.

The V gene is TRBV7-6, the J gene TRBJ2-5; 10 nucleotides match TRBD2. Unmatched junction bases numbered 8, after V lost 5 bases and J lost 2 bases. The CDR3 has 16 residues. CDR1 and CDR2 (germline): SGHVS, FNYEAQ. This CDR3 reads CASSTLGTSEQETQYF. In DNA form, the CDR3 reads TGTGCCAGCAGCACACTCGGGACTAGCGAACAAGAGACCCAGTACTTC.

This chain uses TRBV18 with TRBJ1-4, with D uncertain. V gave up 2 bases and J gave up 5 bases, with 9 bases separating them. Germline-derived CDR1 and CDR2 are KGHSH and LQKENI. CDR3 length: 14 amino acids. CDR3 residues: CASSPIGANEKLFF. In DNA form, the CDR3 reads TGTGCCAGCTCACCAATCGGAGCGAATGAAAAACTGTTTTTT.

This CDR3 is CASSISLYGVNTEAFF. CDR3 nucleotide sequence: TGTGCCAGCAGCATAAGCTTATACGGGGTGAACACTGAAGCTTTCTTT. This chain links TRBV13 with TRBJ1-1; D is ambiguous. V gave up 5 bases and J gave up 0 bases, with 16 bases separating them. CDR1 is PRHDT and CDR2 is FYEKMQ in the germline V gene (reference sequence). CDR3 length equals 16 residues.

The chain has TRBV19 and TRBJ1-2, with 12 bases matching TRBD1. The CDR3 consists of 18 residues. The germline V gene encodes CDR1 LNHDA and CDR2 SQIVND (reference sequence). After removal of 3 bases from V and 1 base from J, the junction contained 9 bases not matched to a gene. The CDR3 region is CASSIRDRGLLFNYGYTF. The DNA of the CDR3 is TGTGCCAGTAGTATCCGGGACAGGGGGCTTCTTTTTAACTATGGCTACACCTTC.

V gene TRBV30 combines with J gene TRBJ2-7; D unclear. The CDR3 contains 12 residues. The V gene's germline CDR1 is GTSNPN and CDR2 SVGIG (reference sequence). Trimming pared 4 bases from V and 0 bases from J, leaving 7 bases between. The CDR3 nucleotides are TGTGCCTGGAATAGTAACTCCTACGAGCAGTACTTC. This codes for CAWNSNSYEQYF.

The chain carries TRBV10-3 and TRBJ1-4; 7 bases fit TRBD1. Germline V gene data show CDR1 as ENHRY and CDR2 as SYGVKD. V was pared by 10 bases and J by 0 bases, with 14 bases of the junction left unmatched. CDR3 length: 17 residues. CDR3 in DNA: TGTGCCACCCGCGATCGGGACAGTCACACAACTAATGAAAAACTGTTTTTT. Protein: CATRDRDSHTTNEKLFF.

The gene calls are TRBV11-2 and TRBJ2-1; 13 nucleotides agree with TRBD2. The CDR3 extends over 16 amino acids. Trimming took 4 bases from V and 6 from J; bases not matched to a gene: 6. Germline V gene data show CDR1 as SGHAT and CDR2 as FQNNGV. The CDR3 sequence is CASSYTSGGASNEQFF. For the CDR3, the DNA is TGTGCCAGCAGCTATACTAGCGGGGGGGCTTCCAATGAGCAGTTCTTC.

This sequence joins TRBV18 and TRBJ2-5; 9 bases fit TRBD1. The CDR3 runs to 15 residues. V was pared by 3 bases and J by 1 base, with 3 bases of the junction left unmatched. CDR1 KGHSH and CDR2 LQKENI come from the germline V gene. The CDR3 region is CASSPMTGGQETQYF. In nucleotides, the CDR3 is TGTGCCAGCTCACCTATGACAGGGGGCCAAGAGACCCAGTACTTC.

The V call is TRBV15, the J call TRBJ2-1, with 7 bases aligning to TRBD2. This CDR3 comprises 18 residues. V trimming: 8 bases; J trimming: 4 bases; junction bases outside the gene matches: 20. CDR1 and CDR2 from the germline V gene are LNHNV and YYDKDF (reference sequence). CDR3 loop: CATLGRQRGRRSYNEQFF. For the CDR3, the DNA is TGTGCCACCTTAGGCCGGCAGCGGGGCCGCCGCTCGTACAATGAGCAGTTCTTC.

V usage is TRBV30 and J usage is TRBJ1-3; D remains unclear. CDR1 is GTSNPN, CDR2 SVGIG, per germline (reference sequence). The CDR3 has 15 residues. V shed 4 bases and J shed 3 bases, with 16 bases lying between them. CDR3: CAWKPPEGGGNTIYF. CDR3 nucleotide sequence: TGTGCCTGGAAACCCCCGGAGGGAGGTGGAAACACCATATATTTT.

The chain is built from TRBV5-1 and TRBJ2-5, with TRBD1 matching 9 bases. The ends lost 9 bases at V and 1 base at J; junction bases unmatched: 7. From germline, CDR1 is SGHRS and CDR2 YFSETQ. This CDR3 comprises 14 residues. CDR3 DNA: TGCGCCACCCGGACAGGGGCCACCCAAGAGACCCAGTACTTC. Encoded protein: CATRTGATQETQYF.

V and J are TRBV10-3 and TRBJ1-2; 8 nucleotides agree with TRBD1. CDR1 is ENHRY and CDR2 is SYGVKD in the germline V gene. The CDR3 has 14 amino acids. With V trimmed by 7 bases and J by 3 bases, 7 bases remained unmatched. The DNA of the CDR3 is TGTGCCATCATGCCCCAGACAGGGGACTATGGCTACACCTTC. It encodes CAIMPQTGDYGYTF.

This chain uses TRBV18 with TRBJ1-5; the D is unclear. Germline V gene sequence: CDR1 KGHSH, CDR2 LQKENI. Between the trimmed V and J ends, which lost 4 bases and 5 bases, there was a span of 12 bases. This CDR3 region has 14 residues. The DNA for the CDR3 is TGTGCCAGCTCACGATTGGGCAGTCATCAGCCCCAGCATTTT. Translated: CASSRLGSHQPQHF.

V usage is TRBV6-5 and J usage is TRBJ2-5; no firm D call. With 2 bases removed from V and 2 bases from J, the gap between germline ends came to 15 bases. Germline V lookup: CDR1 MNHEY, CDR2 SVGAGI. The CDR3 runs 16 residues. CDR3 amino acids: CASSYASWQVQETQYF. The CDR3 nucleotides are TGTGCCAGCAGTTACGCCTCGTGGCAGGTTCAAGAGACCCAGTACTTC.

The rearrangement uses TRBV9 and TRBJ2-3; 10 bases align to TRBD2. The CDR3 consists of 15 residues. With V trimmed by 3 bases and J by 5 bases, 6 bases remained unmatched. CDR1 is SGDLS and CDR2 is YYNGEE in the germline V gene. DNA of the CDR3: TGTGCCAGCAGCGCCAGAGCGGGGGGGATAGATACGCAGTATTTT. Translation: CASSARAGGIDTQYF.

The V gene is TRBV7-9, the J gene TRBJ1-3; the match to TRBD1 covers 8 bases. V was clipped by 4 bases and J by 3 bases; unmatched bases: 14. Germline assignment: CDR1 SEHNR and CDR2 FQNEAQ (reference sequence). The length of the CDR3 is 18 residues. The CDR3 region has the DNA TGTGCCAGCAGCTCCGGGACAGGCCTAAATGTGGGTGGAAACACCATATATTTT. Its protein is CASSSGTGLNVGGNTIYF.

The V and J genes are TRBV6-5 and TRBJ2-1; 7 positions agree with TRBD2. After removal of 9 bases from V and 7 bases from J, the junction contained 6 bases not matched to a gene. Germline loops: CDR1 MNHEY, CDR2 SVGAGI. The CDR3 has 12 residues. This CDR3 is CARGGVRNEQFF. The CDR3 DNA reads as TGTGCCAGGGGGGGGGTGAGGAATGAGCAGTTCTTC.

J is TRBJ1-5 and V is TRBV4-1; D remains unclear. The germline CDR1 and CDR2 sequences are MGHRA and YSYEKL. CDR3 length: 13 amino acids. Trimming left V 0 bases short and J 9 bases short, with 9 bases between. The CDR3 DNA sequence: TGCGCCAGCAGCCAAGATGGGCAAGGGCCCCAGCATTTT. The encoded protein is CASSQDGQGPQHF.

Only one count was recorded for this clone. The chain links TRBV7-9 to TRBJ1-4, with D hard to call. In germline, CDR1 is SEHNR, CDR2 FQNEAQ (reference sequence). The V and J ends lost 4 bases and 7 bases respectively, with 16 bases between them. CDR3 size: 15 residues. For the CDR3, the DNA is TGTGCCAGCAGCTCCAGAACGCACGGAGGTGAAAAACTGTTTTTT. Protein: CASSSRTHGGEKLFF. Looking up the rest from reference TRBV7-9 and TRBJ1-4 gives the full variable domain: DTGVSQNPRHKITKRGQNVTFRCDPISEHNRLYWYRQTLGQGPEFLTYFQNEAQLEKSRLLSDRFSAERPKGSFSTLEIQRTEQGDSAMYLCASSSRTHGGEKLFFGSGTQLSVL.

The chain carries TRBV6-1 and TRBJ2-7; 10 nucleotides line up with TRBD1. The J segment lost 3 bases and the V segment lost 6 bases, leaving 8 bases of the junction unmatched. This CDR3 is 15 amino acids long. Germline CDR1 is MNHNS and CDR2 is SASEGT. For the CDR3, the DNA is TGTGCCAGCAGGGGGGGGTGGACAGGGGGCTACGAGCAGTACTTC. Translated: CASRGGWTGGYEQYF.